What follows are 27 T cell receptor beta chains derived from one specimen sequenced in a study of blood T cell repertoires in COVID-19. Produced via immunoSEQ multiplex PCR; TCRdb's table is partial and in-frame only. The table includes about 200,000 clones, 81% detected once. What was sequenced was peripheral blood. Receptors originate from a woman older than 75 with acute or convalescent COVID-19.

This clone was seen only a few times. J is TRBJ1-4 and V is TRBV24-1, with TRBD1 matching over 11 bases. V shed 4 bases and J 0 bases; nucleotides not matched to a gene: 12. In germline, CDR1 is KGHDR, CDR2 SFDVKD. This CDR3 region has 20 residues. The CDR3: CATSDQGQGVTVATNEKLFF. CDR3 nucleotide sequence: TGTGCCACCAGTGACCAGGGACAGGGGGTAACAGTTGCAACTAATGAAAAACTGTTTTTT.

The chain is built from TRBV10-3 and TRBJ2-7; D is perhaps TRBD2 (6 bases). The ends were cut back, 3 bases at V and 2 bases at J, with 20 bases in the middle. Germline V gene lookup returns CDR1 ENHRY and CDR2 SYGVKD. The CDR3 sequence is 17 residues long. The CDR3 reads CAISDPGTPAGTYEQYF. The CDR3 bases are TGTGCCATCAGTGACCCCGGGACTCCCGCGGGGACCTACGAGCAGTACTTC.

As DNA, the CDR3 is TGCGCCAGCAGTCAGGGGGACAGGGGAAGGAACACCGGGGAGCTGTTTTTT. As protein: CASSQGDRGRNTGELFF. This sequence joins TRBV23-1 and TRBJ2-2; 10 bases are a match to TRBD1. TRBV23-1 is an ORF, with its function uncertain. The CDR3 loop spans 17 amino acids. V shed 3 bases and J 1 base; nucleotides not matched to a gene: 5.

The genes are TRBV5-4 and TRBJ2-3; D unresolved. Germline CDR1 is SGHNT and CDR2 is YYREEE (reference sequence). V dropped 0 bases and J dropped 0 bases, with 14 bases sitting between them. This CDR3 spans 17 amino acids. The CDR3 sequence is CASSLDFQVSSTDTQYF. The CDR3 DNA is TGTGCCAGCAGCTTGGATTTCCAGGTTTCTAGCACAGATACGCAGTATTTT.

This clone showed up just once. V gene TRBV12-3 or TRBV12-4 combines with J gene TRBJ1-1; possibly TRBD1 for D (6 bases). Trimming left V 10 bases short and J 7 bases short, with 13 bases between. This CDR3 spans 11 amino acids. DNA for the CDR3: TGTGCCATCCGGACAGTGGATGAAGCTTTCTTT. Translated: CAIRTVDEAFF.

CDR3 sequence: CASSVPGGGNYGYTF. CDR3 coding DNA: TGTGCCAGCAGCGTTCCAGGGGGCGGAAACTATGGCTACACCTTC. The chain has TRBV9 and TRBJ1-2; 8 bases match TRBD1. The ends lost 2 bases at V and 2 bases at J; junction bases unmatched: 5. CDR3 length: 15 amino acids. Germline values: CDR1 SGDLS, CDR2 YYNGEE.

This clone was recorded once. The chain recombines TRBV19 with TRBJ2-5, with TRBD1 matching over 7 bases. The CDR3 sequence is 15 residues long. Germline V gives CDR1 LNHDA, CDR2 SQIVND (reference sequence). V shed 7 bases and J 0 bases; nucleotides not matched to a gene: 8. CDR3 amino acids: CASTTGRGYQETQYF. CDR3 coding DNA: TGTGCCAGTACTACAGGCAGGGGGTACCAAGAGACCCAGTACTTC. The whole variable domain, filled in from reference TRBV19 and TRBJ2-5, reads DGGITQSPKYLFRKEGQNVTLSCEQNLNHDAMYWYRQDPGQGLRLIYYSQIVNDFQKGDIAEGYSVSREKKESFPLTVTSAQKNPTAFYLCASTTGRGYQETQYFGPGTRLLVL.

This clone showed up just a few times. J is TRBJ2-1 and V is TRBV7-3, with 11 bases fitting TRBD2. This CDR3 contains 16 residues. J lost 4 bases, V lost 0 bases, and 2 bases had no gene match. Germline CDR1 and CDR2: SGHTA and FQGTGA. The CDR3, as DNA: TGTGCCAGCAGCTTAACTAGCGGGAGGGTTTACAATGAGCAGTTCTTC. Its translation: CASSLTSGRVYNEQFF.

This rearrangement joins TRBV13 to TRBJ1-6, with 8 bases aligning to TRBD1. Germline V gene data show CDR1 as PRHDT and CDR2 as FYEKMQ (reference sequence). The ends lost 4 bases at V and 5 bases at J; junction bases unmatched: 4. The CDR3 loop spans 15 amino acids. CDR3 coding DNA: TGTGCCAGCAGCTCCAGGACAGGGCATAATTCACCCCTCCACTTT. Amino acid sequence: CASSSRTGHNSPLHF.

The chain has TRBV9 and TRBJ2-2; D is ambiguous. The CDR3 consists of 15 residues. Germline V gives CDR1 SGDLS, CDR2 YYNGEE. V was shortened by 0 bases and J by 0 bases, with 6 bases between the two germline ends. CDR3 region: CASSVGQANTGELFF. The CDR3 nucleotides are TGTGCCAGCAGCGTAGGGCAGGCGAACACCGGGGAGCTGTTTTTT.

CDR3 protein: CASSTRRAQETQYF. DNA of the CDR3: TGTGCCAGCAGTACAAGGCGGGCTCAAGAGACCCAGTACTTC. This chain links TRBV28 with TRBJ2-5, with D tentatively TRBD2 (5 bases). Germline V gene sequence: CDR1 MDHEN, CDR2 SYDVKM. This CDR3 has 14 amino acids. Trimming cost V 5 bases and J 2 bases, with 12 bases left between them.

The V and J genes are TRBV27 and TRBJ1-6, with 7 bases aligning to TRBD1. V lost 0 bases and J lost 8; bases outside the gene matches: 1. The CDR3 spans 14 residues. Germline assignment: CDR1 MNHEY and CDR2 SMNVEV (reference sequence). Here the CDR3 reads CASSLSGGDSPLHF. The CDR3 coding sequence is TGTGCCAGCAGTTTATCAGGGGGCGATTCACCCCTCCACTTT.

V usage is TRBV18 and J usage is TRBJ1-1, with a possible D match to TRBD1 (5 bases). Between the trimmed V and J ends, which lost 6 bases and 5 bases, there was a span of 16 bases. CDR3 length equals 14 residues. The germline V gene has CDR1 KGHSH and CDR2 LQKENI. CDR3 sequence: CASSGTSGETEAFF. CDR3 DNA: TGTGCCAGCTCCGGCACCTCGGGGGAAACTGAAGCTTTCTTT. Filled out from reference TRBV18 and TRBJ1-1, the complete variable domain reads NAGVMQNPRHLVRRRGQEARLRCSPMKGHSHVYWYRQLPEEGLKFMVYLQKENIIDESGMPKERFSAEFPKEGPSILRIQQVVRGDSAAYFCASSGTSGETEAFFGQGTRLTVV.

This chain uses TRBV11-2 with TRBJ2-3; D remains ambiguous. V was shortened by 4 bases and J by 7 bases, with 12 bases between the two germline ends. Germline loops: CDR1 SGHAT, CDR2 FQNNGV. CDR3 size: 13 residues. As DNA, the CDR3 is TGTGCCAGCAGCTCCCCCCCCGGGTATACGCAGTATTTT. It translates to CASSSPPGYTQYF.

The chain has TRBV27 and TRBJ1-4; 8 nucleotides align to TRBD1. J was trimmed by 8 bases and V by 2 bases; bases with no gene match: 4. The germline CDR1 and CDR2 sequences are MNHEY and SMNVEV (reference sequence). The CDR3 covers 14 residues. The chain's CDR3 is CASSLVRGQEKLFF. Written as DNA, the CDR3 is TGTGCCAGCAGTTTAGTCAGGGGGCAGGAAAAACTGTTTTTT.

This clone was counted only a few times. This sequence joins TRBV6-6 and TRBJ1-1; TRBD1 might be the D (6 bases). V was shortened by 5 bases and J by 6 bases, with 16 bases between the two germline ends. The CDR3 is 14 amino acids. Germline V lookup: CDR1 MNHNY, CDR2 SVGAGI (reference sequence). This CDR3 reads CASSRSTGFPEAFF. For the CDR3, the DNA is TGTGCCAGCAGTCGGAGTACAGGGTTTCCTGAAGCTTTCTTT.

V is TRBV3-1 (or the pseudogene TRBV3-2) and J is TRBJ1-6; D remains ambiguous. V lost 4 bases, J lost 10 bases, and 17 bases lay in between. CDR1 is LGHDT and CDR2 is YNNKEL in the germline V gene (reference sequence). CDR3 length: 15 residues. The CDR3 DNA sequence: TGTGCCAGCAGCCCCCGCCGAGAATTCGGGTCACCCCTCCACTTT. Translating it yields CASSPRREFGSPLHF.

CDR3 sequence: CAITRDRENSPLHF. In DNA form, the CDR3 reads TGTGCCATCACCCGGGACAGGGAAAATTCACCCCTCCACTTT. This sequence joins TRBV10-3 and TRBJ1-6; TRBD1 aligns across 9 bases. CDR1 and CDR2 from the germline V gene are ENHRY and SYGVKD. Unmatched junction bases numbered 5, after V lost 7 bases and J lost 7 bases. CDR3 length: 14 amino acids.

This chain links TRBV7-9 with TRBJ1-2, with 9 bases aligning to TRBD1. Germline assignment: CDR1 SEHNR and CDR2 FQNEAQ (reference sequence). The CDR3 totals 15 residues. After removal of 2 bases from V and 6 bases from J, the junction contained 7 bases not matched to a gene. CDR3 DNA: TGTGCCAGCAGCTTAATACAGGGGGCGCTAAATGGCTACACCTTC. Protein: CASSLIQGALNGYTF.

The chain joins TRBV6-5 to TRBJ1-1; TRBD1 aligns across 12 bases. V lost 2 bases and J lost 5; bases outside the gene matches: 3. Germline lookup yields CDR1 MNHEY and CDR2 SVGAGI. The CDR3 spans 15 residues. The CDR3 loop reads CASSYQGQGATEAFF. CDR3 bases: TGTGCCAGCAGTTACCAGGGACAGGGGGCGACTGAAGCTTTCTTT.

The V and J genes are TRBV7-3 and TRBJ2-1, with TRBD2 as a possible D gene (6 bases). V was cut by 5 bases and J by 2 bases, with 16 bases left in between. The CDR3 length is 16 residues. The germline gives CDR1 SGHTA, CDR2 FQGTGA. The CDR3 region is CASSPQSGTPYNEQFF. As DNA, the CDR3 is TGTGCCAGCAGCCCTCAATCCGGGACTCCCTACAATGAGCAGTTCTTC.

The chain uses TRBV3-1 (or the pseudogene TRBV3-2) and TRBJ1-4, with TRBD1 matching 10 bases. CDR3 size: 15 residues. CDR1 is LGHDT and CDR2 is YNNKEL in the germline V gene (reference sequence). The V gene end was trimmed by 3 bases and the J gene end by 5 bases; junction bases not matched to a gene: 3. DNA for the CDR3: TGTGCCAGCAGCCAGACAGGGGGCCCAAATGAAAAACTGTTTTTT. This encodes CASSQTGGPNEKLFF.

The chain recombines TRBV12-3 or TRBV12-4 with TRBJ2-2; D gene unclear. The CDR3 spans 13 residues. The V end lost 2 bases, the J end lost 5 bases, and 6 bases lay between the germline ends. CDR3 in DNA: TGTGCCAGCAGTTTAATCGAGACCGGGGAGCTGTTTTTT. It translates to CASSLIETGELFF.

The rearrangement joins TRBV25-1 to TRBJ2-7, with 7 nucleotides matching TRBD1. CDR1 MGHDK and CDR2 SYGVNS come from the germline V gene. V lost 3 bases, J lost 0 bases, and 8 bases stayed unmatched. The CDR3 loop spans 16 amino acids. In nucleotides, the CDR3 is TGTGCCAGCAGTGACCCAGGGACAGCAAACTCCTACGAGCAGTACTTC. Translation gives CASSDPGTANSYEQYF.

The V and J genes are TRBV5-1 and TRBJ2-1, with D unresolved. The V gene lost 4 bases and the J gene lost 7 bases, with 12 bases spanning the gap. The CDR3 runs 13 residues. The germline CDR1 and CDR2 sequences are SGHRS and YFSETQ. The CDR3 DNA reads as TGCGCCAGCAGCCCTCTCACTGGTAATGAGCAGTTCTTC. Its protein is CASSPLTGNEQFF.

V and J are TRBV4-1 and TRBJ1-5; the D gene is possibly TRBD1 (5 bases). V gave up 0 bases and J gave up 6 bases, with 9 bases separating them. This CDR3 is built from 14 residues. Germline V gene data show CDR1 as MGHRA and CDR2 as YSYEKL. The CDR3 reads CASSQEGRAQPQHF. The CDR3 DNA reads as TGCGCCAGCAGCCAAGAAGGCAGGGCTCAGCCCCAGCATTTT.

J is TRBJ2-2 and V is TRBV19; 7 bases line up with TRBD1. This CDR3 region has 14 residues. Germline CDR1 and CDR2: LNHDA and SQIVND (reference sequence). V lost 11 bases to trimming and J lost 0 bases; unmatched junction nucleotides: 6. CDR3 nucleotides: TGTGCCGTGAAGGGGACAGCGAACACCGGGGAGCTGTTTTTT. Encoded protein: CAVKGTANTGELFF.